This T cell receptor beta chain was documented in a study of cytomegalovirus exposure and HLA in healthy donors. This clone was detected a few times. With 7 bases removed from V and 1 base from J, the gap between germline ends came to 10 bases. CDR1 and CDR2 (germline): LNHDA, SQIVND (reference sequence). The CDR3 length is 13 residues. Researchers ran the PCR with 60 Vbeta and 13 Jbeta primers. Measured with immunoSEQ multiplex PCR; TCRdb has only the in-frame clones, and not every one. This sample yields around 130,000 clones, of which roughly 83% are seen a single time; over 0.95% belongs to the top ten.

The genes are TRBV19 and TRBJ2-5; no firm D call. The clonotype originates from a girl aged 2-10 years in good health and CMV-seronegative. The sequencing sample was made of PBMCs. The DNA of the CDR3 is TGTGCCAGTATGAGGCACCTCCAAGAGACCCAGTACTTC. This gives the protein CASMRHLQETQYF.